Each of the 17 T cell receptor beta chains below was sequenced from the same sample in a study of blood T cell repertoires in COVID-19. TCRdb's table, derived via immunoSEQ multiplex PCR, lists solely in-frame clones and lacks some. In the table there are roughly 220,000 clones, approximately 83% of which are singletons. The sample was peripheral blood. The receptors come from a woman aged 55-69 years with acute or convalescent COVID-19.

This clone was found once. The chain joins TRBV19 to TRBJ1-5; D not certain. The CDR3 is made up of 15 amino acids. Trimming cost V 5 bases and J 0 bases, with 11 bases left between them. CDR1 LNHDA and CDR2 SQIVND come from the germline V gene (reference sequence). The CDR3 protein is CASSDGEYSNQPQHF. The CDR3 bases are TGTGCCAGTAGTGACGGGGAATATAGCAATCAGCCCCAGCATTTT.

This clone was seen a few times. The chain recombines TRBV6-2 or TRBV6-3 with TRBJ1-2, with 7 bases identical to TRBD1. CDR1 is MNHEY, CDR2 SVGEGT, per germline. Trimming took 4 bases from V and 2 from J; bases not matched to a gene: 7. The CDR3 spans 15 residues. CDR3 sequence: CASSSILQGNYGYTF. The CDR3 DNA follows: TGTGCCAGCAGTTCCATCTTACAGGGGAACTATGGCTACACCTTC.

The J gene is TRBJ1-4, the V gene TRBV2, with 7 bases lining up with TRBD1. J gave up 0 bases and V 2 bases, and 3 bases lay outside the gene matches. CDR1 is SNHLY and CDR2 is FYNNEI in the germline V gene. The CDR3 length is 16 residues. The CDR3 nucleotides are TGTGCCAGCAGTGAACTTGGGACAGCAACTAATGAAAAACTGTTTTTT. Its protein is CASSELGTATNEKLFF.

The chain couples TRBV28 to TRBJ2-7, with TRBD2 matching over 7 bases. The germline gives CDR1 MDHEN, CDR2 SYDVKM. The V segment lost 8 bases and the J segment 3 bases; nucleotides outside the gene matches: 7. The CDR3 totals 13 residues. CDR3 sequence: CASGLGQGYEQYF. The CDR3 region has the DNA TGTGCCAGCGGACTAGGGCAAGGCTACGAGCAGTACTTC.

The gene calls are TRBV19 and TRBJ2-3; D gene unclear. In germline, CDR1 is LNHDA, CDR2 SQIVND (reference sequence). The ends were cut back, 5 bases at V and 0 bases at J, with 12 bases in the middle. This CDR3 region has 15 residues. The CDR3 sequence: CASSAGLGSTDTQYF. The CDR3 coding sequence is TGTGCCAGTAGTGCAGGATTAGGTAGCACAGATACGCAGTATTTT.

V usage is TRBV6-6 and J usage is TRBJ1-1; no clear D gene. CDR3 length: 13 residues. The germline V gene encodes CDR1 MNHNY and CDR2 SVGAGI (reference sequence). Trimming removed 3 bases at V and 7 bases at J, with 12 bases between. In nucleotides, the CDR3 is TGTGCCAGCAGTTATAGTGTTGAGTTTGAAGCTTTCTTT. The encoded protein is CASSYSVEFEAFF.

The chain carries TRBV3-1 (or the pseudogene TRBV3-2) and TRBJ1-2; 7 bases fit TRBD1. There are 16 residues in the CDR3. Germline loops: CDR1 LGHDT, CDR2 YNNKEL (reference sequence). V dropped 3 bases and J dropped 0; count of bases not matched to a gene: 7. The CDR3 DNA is TGTGCCAGCAGCCATTTGGACAGGCGCTCTAACTATGGCTACACCTTC. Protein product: CASSHLDRRSNYGYTF.

The CDR3 region is CASSLELGGGSETQYF. The CDR3 DNA is TGTGCCAGCAGCCTAGAGTTAGGGGGGGGTTCAGAGACCCAGTACTTC. The chain has TRBV4-2 and TRBJ2-5; weak D call: TRBD2 (7 bases). Between the trimmed V and J ends, which lost 4 bases and 4 bases, there was a span of 19 bases. Germline CDR1 LGHNA, CDR2 YNFKEQ. The CDR3 has 16 residues.

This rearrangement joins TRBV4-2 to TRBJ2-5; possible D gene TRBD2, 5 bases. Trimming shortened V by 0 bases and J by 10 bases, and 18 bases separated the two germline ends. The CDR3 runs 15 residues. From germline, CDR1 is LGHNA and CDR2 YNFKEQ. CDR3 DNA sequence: TGTGCCAGCAGCCAAGATGCGGCGGGTACATGGGGCCAGTACTTC. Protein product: CASSQDAAGTWGQYF.

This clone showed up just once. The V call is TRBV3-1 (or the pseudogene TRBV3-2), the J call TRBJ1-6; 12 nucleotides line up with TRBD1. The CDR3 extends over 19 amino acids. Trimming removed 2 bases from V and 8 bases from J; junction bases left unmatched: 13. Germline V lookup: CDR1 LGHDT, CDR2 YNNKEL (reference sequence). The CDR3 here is CASSQLGQGARRLDSPLHF. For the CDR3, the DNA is TGTGCCAGCAGCCAATTGGGACAGGGGGCCCGTCGGCTGGATTCACCCCTCCACTTT.

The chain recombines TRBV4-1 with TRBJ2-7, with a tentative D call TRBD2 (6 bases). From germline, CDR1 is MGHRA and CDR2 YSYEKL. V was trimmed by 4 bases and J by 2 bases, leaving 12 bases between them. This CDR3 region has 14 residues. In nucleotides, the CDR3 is TGCGCCAGCAGCCCCCGAGGGGAGGCCTACGAGCAGTACTTC. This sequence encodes CASSPRGEAYEQYF.

CDR3 loop: CASSQESKQGFLNTGELFF. CDR3 bases: TGTGCCAGCAGCCAAGAAAGTAAACAGGGTTTCCTGAACACCGGGGAGCTGTTTTTT. The chain has TRBV4-2 and TRBJ2-2; D is possibly TRBD1 (6 bases). V dropped 0 bases and J dropped 1 base, with 18 bases sitting between them. The CDR3 length is 19 residues. The germline V gene has CDR1 LGHNA and CDR2 YNFKEQ.

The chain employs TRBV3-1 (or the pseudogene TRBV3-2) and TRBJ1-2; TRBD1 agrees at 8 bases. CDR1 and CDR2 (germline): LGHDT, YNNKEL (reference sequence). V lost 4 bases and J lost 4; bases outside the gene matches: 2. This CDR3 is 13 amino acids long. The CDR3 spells CASSPGQGYGYTF. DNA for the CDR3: TGTGCCAGCAGCCCCGGACAGGGCTATGGCTACACCTTC.

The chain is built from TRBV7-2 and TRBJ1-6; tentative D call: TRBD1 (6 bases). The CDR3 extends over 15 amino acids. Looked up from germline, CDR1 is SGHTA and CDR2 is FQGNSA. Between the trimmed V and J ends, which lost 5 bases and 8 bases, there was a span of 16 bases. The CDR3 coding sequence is TGTGCCAGCAGCCCGGACAGCCACGGGTATTCACCCCTCCACTTT. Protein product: CASSPDSHGYSPLHF.

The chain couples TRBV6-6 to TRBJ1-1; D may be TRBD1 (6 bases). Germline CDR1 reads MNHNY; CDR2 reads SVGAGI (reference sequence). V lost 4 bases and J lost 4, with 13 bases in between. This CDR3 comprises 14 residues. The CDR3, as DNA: TGTGCCAGCAGTTTTAACAGGGTGGGCACTGAAGCTTTCTTT. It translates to CASSFNRVGTEAFF.

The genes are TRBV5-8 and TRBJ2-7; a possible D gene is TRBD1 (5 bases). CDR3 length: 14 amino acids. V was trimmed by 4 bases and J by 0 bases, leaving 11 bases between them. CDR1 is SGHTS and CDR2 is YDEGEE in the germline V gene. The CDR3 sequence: CASSTRQLSYEQYF. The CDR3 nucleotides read TGTGCCAGCAGCACGCGACAGCTCTCCTACGAGCAGTACTTC.

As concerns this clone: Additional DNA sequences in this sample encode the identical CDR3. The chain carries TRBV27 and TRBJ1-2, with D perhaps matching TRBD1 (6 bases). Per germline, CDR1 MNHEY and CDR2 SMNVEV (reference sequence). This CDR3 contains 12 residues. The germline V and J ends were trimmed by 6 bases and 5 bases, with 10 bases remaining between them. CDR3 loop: CASRQGSYGYTF. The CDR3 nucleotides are TGTGCCAGCAGACAGGGTAGTTATGGCTACACCTTC.